One and the same sample provided the 5 T cell receptor beta chains below, sequenced in a study of blood T cell repertoires in COVID-19. Data came from immunoSEQ multiplex PCR; TCRdb stores just in-frame clones and leaves some out. Of about 64,000 clones in the sample, around 80% were seen once. Sequences were obtained from peripheral blood. All receptors come from a woman in her sixties with acute or convalescent COVID-19.

The chain carries TRBV21-1 and TRBJ1-4; the table's TRBD1 call for D was not verified on the DNA. TRBV21-1 has pseudogene status. CDR3 length: 16 amino acids. This CDR3 reads CASSICSRDRGEKLFF. Here the CDR3 DNA reads TGTGCCAGCAGCATCTGCTCCCGGGACAGGGGTGAAAAACTGTTTTTT.

V gene TRBV29-1 combines with J gene TRBJ1-1; 7 bases map to TRBD1. Trimming removed 6 bases from V and 0 bases from J; junction bases left unmatched: 7. The CDR3 runs 14 residues. Germline CDR1 is SQVTM and CDR2 is ANQGSEA. DNA for the CDR3: TGCAGCGTGGACCAGACAGGGCTGAACACTGAAGCTTTCTTT. The encoded protein is CSVDQTGLNTEAFF.

J is TRBJ1-6 and V is TRBV10-2, with D perhaps TRBD1 (6 bases). The germline V and J ends were trimmed by 3 bases and 6 bases, with 12 bases remaining between them. Germline CDR1 is WSHSY and CDR2 is SAAADI. The CDR3 extends over 15 amino acids. In DNA, the CDR3 is TGCGCCAGCAGTGAACAGGGAGGGCTTAATTCACCCCTCCACTTT. Its protein product is CASSEQGGLNSPLHF.

The chain has TRBV5-1 and TRBJ2-1; 10 nucleotides agree with TRBD2. The germline V gene encodes CDR1 SGHRS and CDR2 YFSETQ. J gave up 8 bases and V 0 bases, and 5 bases lay outside the gene matches. CDR3 length equals 15 residues. CDR3 region: CASSLGSGGSDEQFF. The CDR3, as DNA: TGCGCCAGCAGCTTGGGTAGCGGGGGGTCGGATGAGCAGTTCTTC. Supplemented by reference TRBV5-1 and TRBJ2-1, the full variable domain reads KAGVTQTPRYLIKTRGQQVTLSCSPISGHRSVSWYQQTPGQGLQFLFEYFSETQRNKGNFPGRFSGRQFSNSRSEMNVSTLELGDSALYLCASSLGSGGSDEQFFGPGTRLTVL.

This rearrangement joins TRBV10-3 to TRBJ1-3; possibly TRBD1 for D (5 bases). V was clipped by 2 bases and J by 1 base, with 12 bases between them. The CDR3 sequence is 16 residues long. Germline CDR1 reads ENHRY; CDR2 reads SYGVKD. The CDR3 reads CAISEATDLSGNTIYF. For the CDR3, the DNA is TGTGCCATCAGTGAGGCGACAGACCTTTCTGGAAACACCATATATTTT.